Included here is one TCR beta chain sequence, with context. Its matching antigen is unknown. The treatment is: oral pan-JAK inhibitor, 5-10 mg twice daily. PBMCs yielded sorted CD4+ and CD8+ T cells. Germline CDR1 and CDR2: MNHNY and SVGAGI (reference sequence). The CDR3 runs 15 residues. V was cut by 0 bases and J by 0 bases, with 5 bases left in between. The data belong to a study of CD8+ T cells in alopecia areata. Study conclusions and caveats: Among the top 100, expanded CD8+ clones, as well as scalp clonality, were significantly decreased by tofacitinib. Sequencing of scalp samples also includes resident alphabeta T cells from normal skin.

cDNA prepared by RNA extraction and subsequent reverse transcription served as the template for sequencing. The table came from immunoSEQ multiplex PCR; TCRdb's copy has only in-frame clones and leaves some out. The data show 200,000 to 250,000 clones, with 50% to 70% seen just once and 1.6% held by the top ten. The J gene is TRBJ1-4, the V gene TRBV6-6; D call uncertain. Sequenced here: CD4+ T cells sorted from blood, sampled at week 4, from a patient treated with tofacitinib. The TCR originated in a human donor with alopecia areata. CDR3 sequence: CASSYSDTTNEKLFF. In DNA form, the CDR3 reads TGTGCCAGCAGTTACTCGGATACAACTAATGAAAAACTGTTTTTT.